The clone carrying this TCR beta chain was recorded a few times. Its specificity is unknown. Germline V gene data show CDR1 as SGHAT and CDR2 as FQNNGV. The trim removed 3 bases at V and 5 bases at J, leaving 4 bases unmatched. CDR3 length: 16 amino acids. The time point was: newly diagnosed GD, antithyroid drugs for less than 3 months. The TCR library was made from RNA extracted from PBMCs. With iRepertoire HTBI primers and Arm-PCR of CDR3 regions, TCR beta libraries were built. TCRdb itself ran the multiplex PCR reads through MiXCR, one entry per CDR3 protein. Of about 460,000 distinct CDR3 sequences listed, 14% are singletons. These data originate in a study of regulatory T cells in long-lasting Graves disease. Study outcomes and limitations: Persistent disease was associated with favored TRBV28 usage and with favored use of TRBJ1-2 and TRBJ2-5. In persistent patients, shared public clonotypes (approximately 3,000) outnumbered those in new patients (about 890).

The data also belong to a second study, concerning T cells in Graves' hyperthyroidism and ophthalmopathy. That paper adds: TCR CDR3 regions were first amplified by RT-PCR with HTBI primers.

The clonotype comes from a woman between 50 and 59 years old with Graves disease. The chain carries TRBV11-2 and TRBJ2-2; 12 positions agree with TRBD2. Sequenced material: peripheral blood mononuclear cells (PBMCs), taken at new diagnosis, from a patient treated with antithyroid drugs. CDR3 region: CASSLALAGGTGELFF. The CDR3 nucleotides read TGTGCCAGCAGCTTGGCCCTAGCGGGAGGGACCGGGGAGCTGTTTTTT.